A selection of T cell receptor beta chains follows, all from one sample in a study of blood T cells in healthy people across ages. TCRdb re-derived calls from the 5' RACE reads in MiXCR, one entry per CDR3 protein. The sample gives around 2 million distinct CDR3 sequences, about 39% of which show up once; about 21% is in the top ten. The material sequenced was blood. These receptors originate from a human donor in good health. Each CDR3 is given with its conserved first and last residue. The order of the fields is CDR3 length, clone size, V gene, D gene, J gene, CDR3 DNA, CDR3 protein. D genes are given only for firm matches. The size entry is marked missing in some rows and otherwise reads once, few, many or a size class.

cdr3_length: 15; clone_size: once; v_call: TRBV6-6; d_call: -; j_call: TRBJ2-1; cdr3_nt: TGTGCCAGCAGTTATGACAGGCCCTCCTACAGTGAGCAGTTCTTC; cdr3_aa: CASSYDRPSYSEQFF
cdr3_length: 12; clone_size: -; v_call: TRBV7-9; d_call: -; j_call: TRBJ1-4; cdr3_nt: TGTGCCAGCAGGACCTATAATGAAAAACTGTTTTTT; cdr3_aa: CASRTYNEKLFF
cdr3_length: 14; clone_size: few; v_call: TRBV24-1; d_call: TRBD1; j_call: TRBJ1-2; cdr3_nt: TGTGCCACCAGTGAAGCGGACAGGGGGCCGAGCTACACCTTC; cdr3_aa: CATSEADRGPSYTF
cdr3_length: 16; clone_size: -; v_call: TRBV7-2; d_call: -; j_call: TRBJ2-1; cdr3_nt: TGTGCCAGCAGCTTCGAGTCTTTCTACGAATGGAATGAGCAGTTCTTC; cdr3_aa: CASSFESFYEWNEQFF
cdr3_length: 16; clone_size: -; v_call: TRBV10-3; d_call: -; j_call: TRBJ2-6; cdr3_nt: TGTGCCATCAGTGAGTTTGGACGTTCTGGGGCCGACGTCCTGACTTTC; cdr3_aa: CAISEFGRSGADVLTF
cdr3_length: 18; clone_size: -; v_call: TRBV3-1; d_call: TRBD1; j_call: TRBJ2-2; cdr3_nt: TGTGCCAGCAGCCAAGGCGCCTTAGGGCAGGGGGTAACCGGGGAGCTGTTTTTT; cdr3_aa: CASSQGALGQGVTGELFF
cdr3_length: 13; clone_size: -; v_call: TRBV10-3; d_call: -; j_call: TRBJ1-5; cdr3_nt: TGTGCCATCAGTCTCAATCTCAATCAGCCCCAGCATTTT; cdr3_aa: CAISLNLNQPQHF
cdr3_length: 16; clone_size: -; v_call: TRBV15; d_call: -; j_call: TRBJ2-2; cdr3_nt: TGTGCCACCAGCAGACAGAGATCCCAGGAGACCGGGGTGCTGTTTTTT; cdr3_aa: CATSRQRSQETGVLFF
cdr3_length: 15; clone_size: few; v_call: TRBV19; d_call: TRBD1; j_call: TRBJ1-5; cdr3_nt: TGTGCCAGTAGTATGATGGACAGGGCCGATCAGCCCCAGCATTTT; cdr3_aa: CASSMMDRADQPQHF
cdr3_length: 15; clone_size: -; v_call: TRBV6-6; d_call: -; j_call: TRBJ2-5; cdr3_nt: TGTGCCAGCACCCCCATCGTCGGGGGTAAAGAGACCCAGTACTTC; cdr3_aa: CASTPIVGGKETQYF
cdr3_length: 16; clone_size: -; v_call: TRBV2; d_call: TRBD1; j_call: TRBJ1-1; cdr3_nt: TGTGCCAGCAGTGAGGGAGGAGGTGGACAGGGGGCGCGGGCTTTCTTT; cdr3_aa: CASSEGGGGQGARAFF
cdr3_length: 13; clone_size: many; v_call: TRBV7-2; d_call: -; j_call: TRBJ2-3; cdr3_nt: TGTGCCAGCAGCTTGGACTTTACAGATACGCAGTATTTT; cdr3_aa: CASSLDFTDTQYF
cdr3_length: 18; clone_size: -; v_call: TRBV27; d_call: TRBD1; j_call: TRBJ2-6; cdr3_nt: TGTGCCAGCAGTCCTTACAGGGGGCGTTATGCTGGGGTCAACGTCCTGACTTTC; cdr3_aa: CASSPYRGRYAGVNVLTF
cdr3_length: 16; clone_size: -; v_call: TRBV7-9; d_call: -; j_call: TRBJ1-2; cdr3_nt: TGTGCCAGCAGCTTATTACCTTGGGCGATATCTTATGGCTACACCTTC; cdr3_aa: CASSLLPWAISYGYTF
cdr3_length: 14; clone_size: few; v_call: TRBV20-1; d_call: TRBD1; j_call: TRBJ1-2; cdr3_nt: TGCAGTGCTTGGGACAGGGCGGAGAAGGGTGGCTACACCTTC; cdr3_aa: CSAWDRAEKGGYTF
cdr3_length: 16; clone_size: few; v_call: TRBV20-1; d_call: -; j_call: TRBJ1-6; cdr3_nt: TGCAGTGCTAGAGATTCGACGAGGGGGGAGAATTCACCCCTCCACTTT; cdr3_aa: CSARDSTRGENSPLHF
cdr3_length: 12; clone_size: -; v_call: TRBV7-3; d_call: -; j_call: TRBJ2-3; cdr3_nt: TGTGCCAGCAGCTTAATAGGCCAGGTCCCGTATTTT; cdr3_aa: CASSLIGQVPYF
cdr3_length: 16; clone_size: few; v_call: TRBV4-2; d_call: TRBD2; j_call: TRBJ2-1; cdr3_nt: TGTGCCAGCAGCCTGCAGACTAGCGGGGGACTGGATGAGCAGTTCTTC; cdr3_aa: CASSLQTSGGLDEQFF
cdr3_length: 14; clone_size: -; v_call: TRBV19; d_call: -; j_call: TRBJ2-7; cdr3_nt: TGTGCCAGTTCCCAGGGGGGGCACTCCTGCGAGCAGTACTTC; cdr3_aa: CASSQGGHSCEQYF
cdr3_length: 15; clone_size: few; v_call: TRBV12-3/TRBV12-4; d_call: -; j_call: TRBJ2-3; cdr3_nt: TGTGCCAGCAGTCCGGACCTTATCAGGCCAGATACGCAGTATTTT; cdr3_aa: CASSPDLIRPDTQYF
cdr3_length: 17; clone_size: many; v_call: TRBV4-1; d_call: -; j_call: TRBJ2-1; cdr3_nt: TGCGCCAGCAGCCAAGTTGGCGGGGAGCCGATCTACAATGAGCAGTTCTTC; cdr3_aa: CASSQVGGEPIYNEQFF
cdr3_length: 19; clone_size: -; v_call: TRBV25-1; d_call: -; j_call: TRBJ1-4; cdr3_nt: TGTGCCAGCAGTGAATTGGGGGCAGGGGTGAGGGTTGAGGATGAAAAACTGTTTTTT; cdr3_aa: CASSELGAGVRVEDEKLFF
cdr3_length: 13; clone_size: -; v_call: TRBV7-2; d_call: -; j_call: TRBJ1-2; cdr3_nt: TGTGCCAGCAGCGGACTGGGGAACTATGGCTACACCTTC; cdr3_aa: CASSGLGNYGYTF
cdr3_length: 15; clone_size: -; v_call: TRBV15; d_call: -; j_call: TRBJ2-2; cdr3_nt: TGTGCCACCAGCAGCCTCCTAGACAACACCGGGGAGCTGTTTTTT; cdr3_aa: CATSSLLDNTGELFF
cdr3_length: 14; clone_size: -; v_call: TRBV7-2; d_call: -; j_call: TRBJ1-1; cdr3_nt: TGTGCCAGCAGCCTCGCTTTTAGGGACACTGAAGCTTTCTTT; cdr3_aa: CASSLAFRDTEAFF
cdr3_length: 12; clone_size: -; v_call: TRBV7-9; d_call: -; j_call: TRBJ1-2; cdr3_nt: TGTGCCAGCAGCCGAACCAGGGATGGCTACACCTTC; cdr3_aa: CASSRTRDGYTF
cdr3_length: 14; clone_size: -; v_call: TRBV20-1; d_call: TRBD1; j_call: TRBJ2-5; cdr3_nt: TGCAGTGCCGAGGACAGGGGAGCCCGAGAGACCCAGTACTTC; cdr3_aa: CSAEDRGARETQYF
cdr3_length: 14; clone_size: many; v_call: TRBV20-1; d_call: -; j_call: TRBJ2-5; cdr3_nt: TGCAGTGCTAGAGGTTCTGCGGAGCAAGAGACCCAGTACTTC; cdr3_aa: CSARGSAEQETQYF
cdr3_length: 15; clone_size: -; v_call: TRBV7-9; d_call: -; j_call: TRBJ1-5; cdr3_nt: TGTGCCAGCAGCTACAGTTACGGGACGACTCAGCCCCAGCATTTT; cdr3_aa: CASSYSYGTTQPQHF
cdr3_length: 14; clone_size: -; v_call: TRBV11-2; d_call: -; j_call: TRBJ1-1; cdr3_nt: TGTGCCAGCAGCTCTGGCTATGGGAACACTGAAGCTTTCTTT; cdr3_aa: CASSSGYGNTEAFF
cdr3_length: 16; clone_size: few; v_call: TRBV7-2; d_call: TRBD2; j_call: TRBJ2-3; cdr3_nt: TGTGCCAGCAGCTTGGGACTAGCGGGGAGGGCAGATACGCAGTATTTT; cdr3_aa: CASSLGLAGRADTQYF
cdr3_length: 13; clone_size: -; v_call: TRBV27; d_call: -; j_call: TRBJ1-1; cdr3_nt: TGTGCCAGCAGTGAGGGCTGGTTCACTGAAGCTTTCTTT; cdr3_aa: CASSEGWFTEAFF
cdr3_length: 13; clone_size: -; v_call: TRBV11-2; d_call: -; j_call: TRBJ2-3; cdr3_nt: TGTGCCAGCAGCTTAGATCTAAGAGTTTTGCAGTATTTT; cdr3_aa: CASSLDLRVLQYF
cdr3_length: 13; clone_size: -; v_call: TRBV12-3/TRBV12-4; d_call: -; j_call: TRBJ2-5; cdr3_nt: TGTGCCAGCATAGGATCTAGTAAGGAGACCCAGTACTTC; cdr3_aa: CASIGSSKETQYF
cdr3_length: 12; clone_size: few; v_call: TRBV7-9; d_call: -; j_call: TRBJ1-1; cdr3_nt: TGTGCCAGCAGCTTAGCAGGGGCTGAAGCTTTCTTT; cdr3_aa: CASSLAGAEAFF
cdr3_length: 15; clone_size: few; v_call: TRBV20-1; d_call: -; j_call: TRBJ2-3; cdr3_nt: TGCAGTGCTAGAGATCCAGGGGCCCGCACAGATACGCAGTATTTT; cdr3_aa: CSARDPGARTDTQYF
cdr3_length: 11; clone_size: -; v_call: TRBV29-1; d_call: -; j_call: TRBJ2-3; cdr3_nt: TGCAGCGTTGATGAGGAGGATACGCAGTATTTT; cdr3_aa: CSVDEEDTQYF
cdr3_length: 15; clone_size: few; v_call: TRBV13; d_call: -; j_call: TRBJ1-1; cdr3_nt: TGTGCCAGCAGCTTAGGTTTGGGCGGGAACACTGAAGCTTTCTTT; cdr3_aa: CASSLGLGGNTEAFF
cdr3_length: 12; clone_size: few; v_call: TRBV29-1; d_call: TRBD2; j_call: TRBJ2-1; cdr3_nt: TGCAGCGGTCGACTAGCGGACGATGAGCAGTTCTTC; cdr3_aa: CSGRLADDEQFF
cdr3_length: 14; clone_size: few; v_call: TRBV7-3; d_call: TRBD2; j_call: TRBJ2-1; cdr3_nt: TGTGCCAGCAGCTCGCCCGGGGGGGACAATGAGCAGTTCTTC; cdr3_aa: CASSSPGGDNEQFF
cdr3_length: 18; clone_size: -; v_call: TRBV5-1; d_call: -; j_call: TRBJ2-6; cdr3_nt: TGCGCCAGCAGCTTTGCGGGGAACACCATGGAGGGGGCCAACGTCCTGACTTTC; cdr3_aa: CASSFAGNTMEGANVLTF
cdr3_length: 14; clone_size: -; v_call: TRBV20-1; d_call: -; j_call: TRBJ2-7; cdr3_nt: TGCAGTGCTAGAGATAGGAGGCTCCCCTACAAGCAGTACTTC; cdr3_aa: CSARDRRLPYKQYF
cdr3_length: 12; clone_size: many; v_call: TRBV20-1; d_call: -; j_call: TRBJ2-7; cdr3_nt: TGCAGTGCTAGGGACAGCTCCTACGAGCAGTACTTC; cdr3_aa: CSARDSSYEQYF
cdr3_length: 15; clone_size: few; v_call: TRBV4-3; d_call: TRBD2; j_call: TRBJ2-7; cdr3_nt: TGCGCCAGCAGCCAAGAGCTAGGGGCTAGCGGCGAGCAGTACTTC; cdr3_aa: CASSQELGASGEQYF
cdr3_length: 15; clone_size: -; v_call: TRBV6-5; d_call: -; j_call: TRBJ2-1; cdr3_nt: TGTGCCAGCAGACAGCCCGGGCGCGGTTACAATGAGCAGTTCTTC; cdr3_aa: CASRQPGRGYNEQFF
cdr3_length: 14; clone_size: -; v_call: TRBV6-2/TRBV6-3; d_call: -; j_call: TRBJ1-1; cdr3_nt: TGTGCCAGCAGTTACTCGTACGGGAACACTGAAGCTTTCTTT; cdr3_aa: CASSYSYGNTEAFF
cdr3_length: 13; clone_size: -; v_call: TRBV4-3; d_call: -; j_call: TRBJ1-1; cdr3_nt: TGCGCCAGCAGCCAAGATGGAGGGAAGCGAGCTTTCTTT; cdr3_aa: CASSQDGGKRAFF
cdr3_length: 16; clone_size: -; v_call: TRBV7-3; d_call: -; j_call: TRBJ2-1; cdr3_nt: TGTGCCAGCAGCCCGAGCCAGAACCACTATAGGAATGAGCAGTTCTTC; cdr3_aa: CASSPSQNHYRNEQFF
cdr3_length: 16; clone_size: -; v_call: TRBV20-1; d_call: -; j_call: TRBJ2-1; cdr3_nt: TGCAGTGCTAGTCTCGGTCTTCTAAGCTCCTACAATGAGCAGTTCTTC; cdr3_aa: CSASLGLLSSYNEQFF
cdr3_length: 13; clone_size: -; v_call: TRBV7-2; d_call: TRBD2; j_call: TRBJ2-1; cdr3_nt: TGTGCCAGCAGCGGGGGGGAGTTTAATGAGCAGTTCTTC; cdr3_aa: CASSGGEFNEQFF
cdr3_length: 16; clone_size: -; v_call: TRBV7-8; d_call: -; j_call: TRBJ2-7; cdr3_nt: TGTGCCAGCAGTCTCACCGGAGGGGGTTCGGCCTACGAGCAGTACTTC; cdr3_aa: CASSLTGGGSAYEQYF
cdr3_length: 13; clone_size: -; v_call: TRBV29-1; d_call: -; j_call: TRBJ1-1; cdr3_nt: TGCAGCAGCGACACTTTCGCCGGAGCTGAAGCTTTCTTT; cdr3_aa: CSSDTFAGAEAFF
cdr3_length: 15; clone_size: -; v_call: TRBV21-1; d_call: -; j_call: TRBJ1-2; cdr3_nt: TGTGCCAGCAGCCGCACCGTTGACACGGACTATGGCTACACCTTC; cdr3_aa: CASSRTVDTDYGYTF